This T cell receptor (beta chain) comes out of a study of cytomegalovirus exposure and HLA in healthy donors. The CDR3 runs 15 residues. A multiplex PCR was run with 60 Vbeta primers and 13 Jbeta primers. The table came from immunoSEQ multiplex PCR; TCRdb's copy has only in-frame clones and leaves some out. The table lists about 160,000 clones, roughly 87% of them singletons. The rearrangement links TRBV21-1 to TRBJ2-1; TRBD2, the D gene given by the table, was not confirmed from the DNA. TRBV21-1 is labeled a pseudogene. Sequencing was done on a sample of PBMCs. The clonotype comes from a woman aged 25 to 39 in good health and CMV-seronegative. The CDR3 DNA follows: TGTGCCAGCATCCGGTCGCTAGCGACTTGGAATGAGCAGTTCTTC. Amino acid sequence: CASIRSLATWNEQFF.